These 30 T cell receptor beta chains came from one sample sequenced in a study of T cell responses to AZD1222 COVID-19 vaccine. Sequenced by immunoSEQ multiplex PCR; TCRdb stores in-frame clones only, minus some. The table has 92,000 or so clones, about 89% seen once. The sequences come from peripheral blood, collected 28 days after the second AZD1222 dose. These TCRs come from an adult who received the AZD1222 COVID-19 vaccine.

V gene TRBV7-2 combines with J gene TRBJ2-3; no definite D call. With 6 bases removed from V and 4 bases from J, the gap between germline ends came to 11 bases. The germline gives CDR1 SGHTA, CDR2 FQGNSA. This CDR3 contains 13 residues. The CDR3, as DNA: TGTGCCAGCAGTCAACGACTTGCAGATACGCAGTATTTT. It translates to CASSQRLADTQYF.

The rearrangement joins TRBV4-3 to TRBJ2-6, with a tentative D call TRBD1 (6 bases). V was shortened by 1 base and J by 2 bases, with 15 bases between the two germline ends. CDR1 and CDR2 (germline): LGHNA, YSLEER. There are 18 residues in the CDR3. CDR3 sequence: CASSQAGTRTPGANVLTF. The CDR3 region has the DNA TGCGCCAGCAGCCAAGCCGGGACACGGACGCCTGGGGCCAACGTCCTGACTTTC.

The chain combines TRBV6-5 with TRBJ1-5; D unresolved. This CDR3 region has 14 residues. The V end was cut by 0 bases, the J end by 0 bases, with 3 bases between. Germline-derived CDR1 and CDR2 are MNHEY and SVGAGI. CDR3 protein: CASSYSGSNQPQHF. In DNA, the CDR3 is TGTGCCAGCAGTTACTCTGGTAGCAATCAGCCCCAGCATTTT.

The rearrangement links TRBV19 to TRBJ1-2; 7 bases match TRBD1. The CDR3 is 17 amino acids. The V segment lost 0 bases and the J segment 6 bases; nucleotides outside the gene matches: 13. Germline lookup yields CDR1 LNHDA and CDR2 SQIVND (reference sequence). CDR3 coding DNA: TGTGCCAGTAGTATAGATGACTTCGGGGAACAGGGGAATGGCTACACCTTC. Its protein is CASSIDDFGEQGNGYTF.

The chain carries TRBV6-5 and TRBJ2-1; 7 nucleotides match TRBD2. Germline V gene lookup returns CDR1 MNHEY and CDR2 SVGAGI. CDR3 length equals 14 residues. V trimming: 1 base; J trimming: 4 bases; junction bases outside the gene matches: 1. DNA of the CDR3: TGTGCCAGCAGTTACTTGGGACTATACAATGAGCAGTTCTTC. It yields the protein CASSYLGLYNEQFF.

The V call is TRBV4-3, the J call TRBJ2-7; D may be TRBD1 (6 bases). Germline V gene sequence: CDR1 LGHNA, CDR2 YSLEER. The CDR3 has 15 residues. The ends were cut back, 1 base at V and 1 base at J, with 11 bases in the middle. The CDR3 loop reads CASSQVYRESYEQYF. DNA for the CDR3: TGCGCCAGCAGCCAAGTCTACAGGGAATCCTACGAGCAGTACTTC.

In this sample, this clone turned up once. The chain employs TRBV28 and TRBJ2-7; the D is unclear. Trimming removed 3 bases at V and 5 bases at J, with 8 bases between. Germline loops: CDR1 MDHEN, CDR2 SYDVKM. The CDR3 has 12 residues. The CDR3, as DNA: TGTGCCAGCAGTTTGGCCCAACACGAGCAGTACTTC. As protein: CASSLAQHEQYF.

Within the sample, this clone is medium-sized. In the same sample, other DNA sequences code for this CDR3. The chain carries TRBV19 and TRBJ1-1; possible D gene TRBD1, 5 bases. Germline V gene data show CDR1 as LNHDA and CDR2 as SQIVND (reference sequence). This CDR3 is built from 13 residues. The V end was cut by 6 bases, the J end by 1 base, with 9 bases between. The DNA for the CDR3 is TGTGCCAGTAGAGAGACAGAGAACACTGAAGCTTTCTTT. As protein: CASRETENTEAFF.

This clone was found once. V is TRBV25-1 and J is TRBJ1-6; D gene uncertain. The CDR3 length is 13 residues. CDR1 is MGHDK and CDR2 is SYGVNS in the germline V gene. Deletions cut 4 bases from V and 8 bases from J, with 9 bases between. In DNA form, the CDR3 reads TGTGCCAGCAGTGTCGTTTTTGATTCACCCCTCCACTTT. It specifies CASSVVFDSPLHF.

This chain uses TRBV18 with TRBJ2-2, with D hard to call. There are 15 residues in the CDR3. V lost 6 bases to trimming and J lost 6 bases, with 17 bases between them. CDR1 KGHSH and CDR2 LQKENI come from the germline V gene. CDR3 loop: CASSNPLGVAGELFF. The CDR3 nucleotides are TGTGCCAGCTCTAACCCGCTGGGCGTCGCCGGGGAGCTGTTTTTT. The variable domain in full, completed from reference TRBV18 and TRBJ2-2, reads NAGVMQNPRHLVRRRGQEARLRCSPMKGHSHVYWYRQLPEEGLKFMVYLQKENIIDESGMPKERFSAEFPKEGPSILRIQQVVRGDSAAYFCASSNPLGVAGELFFGEGSRLTVL.

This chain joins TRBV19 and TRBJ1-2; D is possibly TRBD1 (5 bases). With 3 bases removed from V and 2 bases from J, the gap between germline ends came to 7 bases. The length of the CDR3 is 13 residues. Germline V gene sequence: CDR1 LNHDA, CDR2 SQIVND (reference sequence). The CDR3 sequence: CASSMRGNYGYTF. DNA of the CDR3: TGTGCCAGTAGTATGAGGGGAAACTATGGCTACACCTTC. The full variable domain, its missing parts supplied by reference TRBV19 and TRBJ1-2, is DGGITQSPKYLFRKEGQNVTLSCEQNLNHDAMYWYRQDPGQGLRLIYYSQIVNDFQKGDIAEGYSVSREKKESFPLTVTSAQKNPTAFYLCASSMRGNYGYTFGSGTRLTVV.

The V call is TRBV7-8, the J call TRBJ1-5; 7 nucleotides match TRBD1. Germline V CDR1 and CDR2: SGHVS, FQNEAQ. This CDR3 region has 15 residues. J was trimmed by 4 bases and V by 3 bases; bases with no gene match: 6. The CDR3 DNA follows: TGTGCCAGCAGCTTTGAAGGGGGCTCGAATCAGCCCCAGCATTTT. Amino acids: CASSFEGGSNQPQHF.

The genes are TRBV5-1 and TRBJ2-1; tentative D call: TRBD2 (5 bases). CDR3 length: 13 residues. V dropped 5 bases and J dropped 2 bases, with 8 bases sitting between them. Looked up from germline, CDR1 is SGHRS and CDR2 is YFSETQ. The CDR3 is CASRTGTYNEQFF. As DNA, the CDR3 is TGCGCCAGCAGAACCGGGACCTACAATGAGCAGTTCTTC.

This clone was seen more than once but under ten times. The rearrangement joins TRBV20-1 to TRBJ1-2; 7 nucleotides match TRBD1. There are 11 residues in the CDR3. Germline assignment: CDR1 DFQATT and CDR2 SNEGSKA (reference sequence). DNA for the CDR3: TGCAGCCAACAGGGGTACTATGGCTACACCTTC. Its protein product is CSQQGYYGYTF.

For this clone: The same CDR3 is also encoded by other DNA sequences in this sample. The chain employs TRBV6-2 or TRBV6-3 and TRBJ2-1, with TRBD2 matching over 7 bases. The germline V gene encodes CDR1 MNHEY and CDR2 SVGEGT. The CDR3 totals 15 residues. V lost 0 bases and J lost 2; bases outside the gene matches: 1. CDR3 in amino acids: CASSYSGLAYNEQFF. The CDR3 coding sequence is TGTGCCAGCAGTTACTCAGGACTAGCCTACAATGAGCAGTTCTTC.

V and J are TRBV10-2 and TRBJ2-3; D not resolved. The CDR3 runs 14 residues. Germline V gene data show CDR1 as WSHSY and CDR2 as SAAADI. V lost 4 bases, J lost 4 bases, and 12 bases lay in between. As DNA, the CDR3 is TGCGCCAGCAGTGGGTTTGGGCAGGCAGATACGCAGTATTTT. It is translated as CASSGFGQADTQYF.

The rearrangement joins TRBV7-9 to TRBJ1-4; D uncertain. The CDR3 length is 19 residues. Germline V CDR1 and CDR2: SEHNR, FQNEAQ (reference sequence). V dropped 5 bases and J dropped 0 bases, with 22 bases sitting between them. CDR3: CASSPRPGEAAATNEKLFF. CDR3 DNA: TGTGCCAGCAGCCCCCGGCCAGGAGAAGCCGCCGCAACTAATGAAAAACTGTTTTTT.

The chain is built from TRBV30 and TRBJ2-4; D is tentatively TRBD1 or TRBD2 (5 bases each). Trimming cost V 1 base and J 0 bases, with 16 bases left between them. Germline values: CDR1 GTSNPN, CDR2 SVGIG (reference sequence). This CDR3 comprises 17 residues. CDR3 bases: TGTGCCTGGAGTGCCGAACTGGGACGGACAGCCAAAAACATTCAGTACTTC. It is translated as CAWSAELGRTAKNIQYF. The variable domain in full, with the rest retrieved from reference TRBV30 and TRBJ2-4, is SQTIHQWPATLVQPVGSPLSLECTVEGTSNPNLYWYRQAAGRGLQLLFYSVGIGQISSEVPQNLSASRPQDRQFILSSKKLLLSDSGFYLCAWSAELGRTAKNIQYFGAGTRLSVL.

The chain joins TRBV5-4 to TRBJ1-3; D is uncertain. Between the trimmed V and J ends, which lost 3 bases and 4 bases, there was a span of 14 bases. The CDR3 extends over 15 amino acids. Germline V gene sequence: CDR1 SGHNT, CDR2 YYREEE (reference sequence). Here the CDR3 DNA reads TGTGCCAGCAGCTATCCTGGTGGCCGAGGAAACACCATATATTTT. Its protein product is CASSYPGGRGNTIYF.

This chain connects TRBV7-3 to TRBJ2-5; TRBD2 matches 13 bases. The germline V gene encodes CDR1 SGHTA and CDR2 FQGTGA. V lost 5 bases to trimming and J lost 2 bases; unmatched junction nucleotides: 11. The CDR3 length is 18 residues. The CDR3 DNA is TGTGCCAGCAGCCCCCACCCCGGACTAGCGGGGGAACAAGAGACCCAGTACTTC. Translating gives CASSPHPGLAGEQETQYF.

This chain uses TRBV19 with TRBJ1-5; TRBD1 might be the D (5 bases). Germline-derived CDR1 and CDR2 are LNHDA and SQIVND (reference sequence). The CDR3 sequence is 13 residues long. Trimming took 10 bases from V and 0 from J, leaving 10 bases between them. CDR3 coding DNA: TGTGCCACACGACAGCATAGCAATCAGCCCCAGCATTTT. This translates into CATRQHSNQPQHF.

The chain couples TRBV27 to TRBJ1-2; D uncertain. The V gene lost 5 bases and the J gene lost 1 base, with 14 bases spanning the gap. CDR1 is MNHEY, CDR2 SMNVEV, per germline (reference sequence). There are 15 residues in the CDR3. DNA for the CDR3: TGTGCCAGCAGTCGTCAGGCATTATTTAACTATGGCTACACCTTC. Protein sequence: CASSRQALFNYGYTF.

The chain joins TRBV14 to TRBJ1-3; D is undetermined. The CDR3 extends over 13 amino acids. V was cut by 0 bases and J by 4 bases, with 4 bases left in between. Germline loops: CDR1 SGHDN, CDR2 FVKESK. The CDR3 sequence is CASSQDRGNTIYF. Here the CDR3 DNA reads TGTGCCAGCAGCCAAGATCGAGGAAACACCATATATTTT.

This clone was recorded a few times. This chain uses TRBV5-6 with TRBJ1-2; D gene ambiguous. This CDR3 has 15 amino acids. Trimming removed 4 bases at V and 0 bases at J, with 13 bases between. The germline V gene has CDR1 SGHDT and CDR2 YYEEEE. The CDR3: CASSEVSKANYGYTF. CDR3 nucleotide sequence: TGTGCCAGCAGCGAGGTCAGCAAGGCTAACTATGGCTACACCTTC.

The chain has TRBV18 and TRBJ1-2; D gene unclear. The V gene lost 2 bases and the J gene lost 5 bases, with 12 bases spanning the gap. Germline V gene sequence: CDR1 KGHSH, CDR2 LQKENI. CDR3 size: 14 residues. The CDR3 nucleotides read TGTGCCAGCTCACCAACGGTGGGATCTTATGGCTACACCTTC. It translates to CASSPTVGSYGYTF.

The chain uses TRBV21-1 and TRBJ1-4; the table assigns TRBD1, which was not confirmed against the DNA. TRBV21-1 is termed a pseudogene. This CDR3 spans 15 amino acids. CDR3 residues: CASSKDIQGSEKLFF. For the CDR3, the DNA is TGTGCCAGCAGCAAAGATATACAGGGTAGTGAAAAACTGTTTTTT.

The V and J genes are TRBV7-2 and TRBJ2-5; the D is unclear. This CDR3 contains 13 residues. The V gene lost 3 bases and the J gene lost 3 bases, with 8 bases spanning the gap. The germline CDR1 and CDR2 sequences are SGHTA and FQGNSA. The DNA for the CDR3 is TGTGCCAGCAGCTTCTCCTTGAAAGAGACCCAGTACTTC. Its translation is CASSFSLKETQYF.

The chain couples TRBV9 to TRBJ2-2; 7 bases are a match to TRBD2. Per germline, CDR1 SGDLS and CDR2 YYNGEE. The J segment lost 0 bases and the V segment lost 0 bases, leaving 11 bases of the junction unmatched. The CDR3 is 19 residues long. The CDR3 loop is CASSVGRAGDYANTGELFF. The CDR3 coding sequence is TGTGCCAGCAGCGTAGGTCGCGCGGGGGACTATGCGAACACCGGGGAGCTGTTTTTT.

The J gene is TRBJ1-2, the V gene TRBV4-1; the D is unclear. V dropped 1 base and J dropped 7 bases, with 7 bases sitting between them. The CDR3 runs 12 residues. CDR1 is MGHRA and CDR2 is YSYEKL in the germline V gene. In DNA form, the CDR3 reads TGCGCCAGCAGCCAAGCCCTCGGTGGCTACACCTTC. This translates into CASSQALGGYTF.

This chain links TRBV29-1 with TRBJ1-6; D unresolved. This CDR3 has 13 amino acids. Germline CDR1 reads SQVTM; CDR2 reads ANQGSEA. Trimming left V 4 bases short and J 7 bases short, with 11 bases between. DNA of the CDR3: TGCAGCGTTGGAACGAATTACAATTCACCCCTCCACTTT. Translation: CSVGTNYNSPLHF.